This T cell receptor beta chain originates from a study of blood T cell repertoires in COVID-19. Study summary: The United States, Italy and Spain provided the acute and convalescent COVID-19 samples. PBMCs, B-cell-depleted T cells, or T cells provided the cDNA or gDNA that made up the material.

In the authors' workflow: From reference gene primer amplification, estimates of nucleated cell counts were derived. Only in-frame clones appear in the TCRdb table, and some are missing; sequencing was by immunoSEQ multiplex PCR. Clonal size and the V and J genes are those of that table, whereas D and trimming came from the DNA. The table lists about 270,000 clones, around 87% of them singletons. After removal of 5 bases from V and 3 bases from J, the junction contained 8 bases not matched to a gene. The CDR3 has 16 amino acids. Germline CDR1 reads LNHNV; CDR2 reads YYDKDF (reference sequence). Those who participated ranged in age from 18 to 89 years and resided in about two dozen US areas.

This chain connects TRBV15 to TRBJ2-2; 8 bases fit TRBD2. The origin of this receptor is a young woman who had recovered from COVID-19. The sample was PBMCs or T cells enriched from blood (not recorded which). This CDR3 reads CATSRGPGRDTGELFF. CDR3 coding DNA: TGTGCCACCAGCCGGGGGCCCGGGAGGGACACCGGGGAGCTGTTTTTT.